The 20 T cell receptor beta chains below come from one sample, sequenced in a study of blood T cell repertoires in COVID-19. Here immunoSEQ multiplex PCR was the method, and the copy in TCRdb shows in-frame clones only, minus some. The table lists about 250,000 clones, approximately 85% of them singletons. The sequencing sample was made of PBMCs or T cells enriched from blood (not recorded which). The receptor set was obtained from a woman between 45 and 60 years old with acute COVID-19.

This clone was recorded at least ten times. V gene TRBV4-1 combines with J gene TRBJ1-5, with TRBD1 matching over 7 bases. Per germline, CDR1 MGHRA and CDR2 YSYEKL. This CDR3 has 15 residues. The ends lost 0 bases at V and 6 bases at J; junction bases unmatched: 5. The CDR3 reads CASSQDMGQSQPQHF. The CDR3 DNA follows: TGCGCCAGCAGCCAAGATATGGGACAGAGTCAGCCCCAGCATTTT.

This clone has only a few counts. The chain joins TRBV6-2 or TRBV6-3 to TRBJ1-6; 7 nucleotides agree with TRBD1. CDR3 size: 14 residues. V was pared by 6 bases and J by 7 bases, with 6 bases of the junction left unmatched. Germline CDR1 MNHEY, CDR2 SVGEGT. CDR3 sequence (DNA): TGTGCCAGCAGCAGGGACAGCTCGAATTCACCCCTCCACTTT. This gives the protein CASSRDSSNSPLHF.

The chain couples TRBV10-3 to TRBJ2-1; D might be TRBD2 (6 bases). The CDR3 covers 16 residues. Trimming cost V 5 bases and J 2 bases, with 16 bases left between them. Germline assignment: CDR1 ENHRY and CDR2 SYGVKD. The DNA for the CDR3 is TGTGCCATCAGTACAACCGGGACTTCAACCTACAATGAGCAGTTCTTC. This encodes CAISTTGTSTYNEQFF.

This clone was recorded once. The V gene is TRBV6-5, the J gene TRBJ2-7, with D maybe TRBD1 (5 bases). CDR3 length equals 12 residues. Germline CDR1 MNHEY, CDR2 SVGAGI. Trimming took 5 bases from V and 3 from J, leaving 8 bases between them. The CDR3 is CASSQDNYEQYF. CDR3 nucleotide sequence: TGTGCCAGCAGTCAGGACAACTACGAGCAGTACTTC.

J is TRBJ2-2 and V is TRBV6-6; 9 nucleotides agree with TRBD1. Germline V lookup: CDR1 MNHNY, CDR2 SVGAGI (reference sequence). The junction had 6 bases not matched to a gene; V was cut back by 6 bases and J by 4 bases. The CDR3 runs to 15 residues. The CDR3 sequence is CASSKGQGGTGELFF. The CDR3 coding sequence is TGTGCCAGCAGCAAGGGACAGGGCGGCACCGGGGAGCTGTTTTTT.

The chain links TRBV27 to TRBJ2-3, with 8 bases matching TRBD1. From germline, CDR1 is MNHEY and CDR2 SMNVEV (reference sequence). Trimming at V came to 6 bases and at J to 2 bases, leaving 10 bases not matched to a gene. The CDR3 runs to 16 residues. This CDR3 is CASRPHGTGDTDTQYF. CDR3 nucleotides: TGTGCCAGCAGACCTCATGGGACAGGAGACACAGATACGCAGTATTTT.

This clone showed up just a few times. The germline gene is not matched at one end of the junction; a read error may be the cause. The gene calls are TRBV7-7 and TRBJ2-2, with D possibly TRBD1 on 5 matching bases. This CDR3 spans 16 amino acids. The germline V gene has CDR1 SSHAT and CDR2 FNYEAQ (reference sequence). CDR3 DNA sequence: TGTGCTAGCAGCCCCCAACAGGCAAGGAACACCGGGGAGCTGTTTTTT. Its protein is CASSPQQARNTGELFF. Full variable domain (missing parts from reference TRBV7-7 and TRBJ2-2): GAGVSQSPRYKVTKRGQDVTLRCDPISSHATLYWYQQALGQGPEFLTYFNYEAQPDKSGLPSDRFSAERPEGSISTLTIQRTEQRDSAMYRCASSPQQARNTGELFFGEGSRLTVL.

The V call is TRBV3-1 (or the pseudogene TRBV3-2), the J call TRBJ2-4; TRBD2 matches 14 bases. Germline CDR1 LGHDT, CDR2 YNNKEL (reference sequence). V shed 5 bases, J shed 1 base, and the junction held 7 bases outside the gene matches. The CDR3 covers 18 residues. CDR3 sequence: CASSKTSGGEGAKNIQYF. CDR3 DNA: TGTGCCAGCAGCAAGACTAGCGGGGGGGAAGGGGCCAAAAACATTCAGTACTTC.

This clone was seen a single time. CDR3 residues: CALDPRGVDYGYTF. CDR3 DNA sequence: TGTGCCTTGGACCCCAGGGGAGTGGATTATGGCTACACCTTC. The J gene is TRBJ1-2, the V gene TRBV30; tentatively, D is TRBD1 (6 bases). The ends were cut back, 7 bases at V and 5 bases at J, with 20 bases in the middle. In germline, CDR1 is GTSNPN, CDR2 SVGIG (reference sequence). This CDR3 has 14 residues.

This chain uses TRBV30 with TRBJ2-3; 8 bases are a match to TRBD2. The CDR3 is 15 amino acids. Germline-derived CDR1 and CDR2 are GTSNPN and SVGIG (reference sequence). J gave up 5 bases and V 0 bases, and 7 bases lay outside the gene matches. The CDR3 DNA follows: TGTGCCTGGAGTGTACTAGCGGCCACTTTAGATACGCAGTATTTT. This codes for CAWSVLAATLDTQYF.

This clone has just one count. The chain joins TRBV7-8 to TRBJ2-7; D not resolved. Germline lookup yields CDR1 SGHVS and CDR2 FQNEAQ. V gave up 5 bases and J gave up 2 bases, with 13 bases separating them. The CDR3 contains 14 residues. CDR3 protein: CASSPPYRTYEQYF. The CDR3 DNA reads as TGTGCCAGCAGCCCCCCGTACAGAACCTACGAGCAGTACTTC.

The chain combines TRBV7-3 with TRBJ2-2; TRBD1 aligns across 9 bases. The CDR3 runs 16 residues. From germline, CDR1 is SGHTA and CDR2 FQGTGA. Germline trimming cut 5 bases from V and 3 bases from J; bases unmatched to any gene: 7. The CDR3 is CASSPQTGGDTGELFF. The CDR3 coding sequence is TGTGCCAGCAGCCCTCAGACAGGGGGAGACACCGGGGAGCTGTTTTTT.

V usage is TRBV13 and J usage is TRBJ2-1; 12 nucleotides agree with TRBD2. V shed 0 bases, J shed 9 bases, and the junction held 6 bases outside the gene matches. CDR3 size: 16 residues. Per germline, CDR1 PRHDT and CDR2 FYEKMQ (reference sequence). CDR3 sequence reads: CASSLGASGGAAEQFF. In nucleotides, the CDR3 is TGTGCCAGCAGCTTAGGCGCTAGCGGGGGGGCCGCTGAGCAGTTCTTC.

This clone has a handful of counts. The rearrangement joins TRBV6-5 to TRBJ1-5; 9 positions agree with TRBD1. Losses at the gene ends were 9 bases for V and 4 bases for J; bases not matched to a gene: 7. CDR3 length: 14 residues. CDR1 is MNHEY and CDR2 is SVGAGI in the germline V gene. The CDR3 here is CASTGTGWNQPQHF. The CDR3 region has the DNA TGTGCCAGTACGGGGACAGGGTGGAATCAGCCCCAGCATTTT.

J is TRBJ1-1 and V is TRBV6-5; D is perhaps TRBD1 (6 bases). The V end lost 2 bases, the J end lost 5 bases, and 9 bases lay between the germline ends. The germline V gene encodes CDR1 MNHEY and CDR2 SVGAGI. This CDR3 has 13 residues. The DNA for the CDR3 is TGTGCCAGCAGTTACACAGGGATTACTGAAGCTTTCTTT. It codes for CASSYTGITEAFF.

The chain recombines TRBV2 with TRBJ1-2, with D unresolved. The V gene's germline CDR1 is SNHLY and CDR2 FYNNEI. The V gene lost 3 bases and the J gene lost 4 bases, with 9 bases spanning the gap. The CDR3 loop spans 13 amino acids. The CDR3 sequence: CASSDKSTYGYTF. The DNA of the CDR3 is TGTGCCAGCAGTGATAAGAGTACCTATGGCTACACCTTC.

This chain uses TRBV5-1 with TRBJ1-5, with a weak D call TRBD1 (6 bases). CDR1 SGHRS and CDR2 YFSETQ come from the germline V gene. This CDR3 region has 14 residues. With 4 bases removed from V and 2 bases from J, the gap between germline ends came to 10 bases. The CDR3 reads CASSPGGRNQPQHF. CDR3 DNA sequence: TGCGCCAGCAGCCCGGGGGGCCGCAATCAGCCCCAGCATTTT.

V is TRBV7-8 and J is TRBJ1-2; weak D call: TRBD1 (5 bases). This CDR3 spans 14 amino acids. Looked up from germline, CDR1 is SGHVS and CDR2 is FQNEAQ. V lost 1 base, J lost 0 bases, and 6 bases lay in between. The CDR3 coding sequence is TGTGCCAGCAGCTTAGGACAGTCTAACTATGGCTACACCTTC. This codes for CASSLGQSNYGYTF.

The gene calls are TRBV12-3 or TRBV12-4 and TRBJ1-1; TRBD1 might be the D (5 bases). Trimming stripped 7 bases from V and 4 bases from J, with 13 bases between. This CDR3 has 13 amino acids. CDR3 sequence: CASTWGIATEAFF. The DNA for the CDR3 is TGTGCCAGCACTTGGGGCATCGCCACTGAAGCTTTCTTT.

The V call is TRBV19, the J call TRBJ2-6, with 9 bases that match TRBD1. The CDR3 length is 17 residues. V lost 5 bases to trimming and J lost 1 base; unmatched junction nucleotides: 6. Per the germline V gene, CDR1 is LNHDA and CDR2 is SQIVND (reference sequence). CDR3 in DNA: TGTGCCAGTAGTGGACAGGGGAGGGCTTCTGGGGCCAACGTCCTGACTTTC. Amino acids: CASSGQGRASGANVLTF. Variable domain in full (rest from reference TRBV19 and TRBJ2-6): DGGITQSPKYLFRKEGQNVTLSCEQNLNHDAMYWYRQDPGQGLRLIYYSQIVNDFQKGDIAEGYSVSREKKESFPLTVTSAQKNPTAFYLCASSGQGRASGANVLTFGAGSRLTVL.